This T cell receptor (beta chain) was found in a study of radiotherapy plus CTLA-4 blockade in lung cancer. Whole-study context: With approximately 30% of patients having disease control, objective responses were seen in roughly 18%.

Assay used: immunoSEQ multiplex PCR; TCRdb lists only in-frame clones, some missing. The sample yields about 51,000 clones, 77% seen once. Regarding this clone: Its antigen is not identified.

General study points: In blood, tumor-derived TCR clones expanded after radiotherapy plus ipilimumab. Early blood T cell clone dynamics reportedly forecast response best, with interferon-beta.

The germline gives CDR1 KGHSH, CDR2 LQKENI. The CDR3 runs to 14 residues. This TCR was sampled from a human donor with non-small cell lung cancer whose response to radiotherapy plus ipilimumab could not be evaluated. The sample was peripheral blood, taken from a patient treated with radiotherapy plus ipilimumab. The rearrangement joins TRBV18 to TRBJ2-5, with D possibly being TRBD2 (6 bases). The J call could be wrong; TRBJ2-7 is a better fit for the DNA end. The CDR3 nucleotides read TGTGCCAGCTCACAAGCCTCGCGGGGCTACGAGCAGTACTTC. As protein: CASSQASRGYEQYF.